This T cell receptor beta chain was recorded in a study of cytomegalovirus exposure and HLA in healthy donors. This PCR relied on a set of 60 Vbeta primers and 13 Jbeta primers. Assay used: immunoSEQ multiplex PCR; TCRdb lists only in-frame clones, some missing. Of 100,000 or so clones detected, approximately 80% appear once; the ten largest clones hold around 5.3%. This clone was seen only a few times. Sequencing used PBMCs. This receptor was obtained from a man younger than 40 in good health and CMV-seropositive.

As DNA, the CDR3 is TGTGCCAGCAGCAGACAGGGCCGTAGCAATCAGCCCCAGCATTTT. It is translated as CASSRQGRSNQPQHF. V and J are TRBV7-2 and TRBJ1-5; TRBD1 agrees at 7 bases. The germline gives CDR1 SGHTA, CDR2 FQGNSA. The CDR3 is 15 residues long. Losses at the gene ends were 5 bases for V and 0 bases for J; bases not matched to a gene: 4. Full variable domain (missing parts from reference TRBV7-2 and TRBJ1-5): GAGVSQSPSNKVTEKGKDVELRCDPISGHTALYWYRQSLGQGLEFLIYFQGNSAPDKSGLPSDRFSAERTGGSVSTLTIQRTQQEDSAVYLCASSRQGRSNQPQHFGDGTRLSIL.